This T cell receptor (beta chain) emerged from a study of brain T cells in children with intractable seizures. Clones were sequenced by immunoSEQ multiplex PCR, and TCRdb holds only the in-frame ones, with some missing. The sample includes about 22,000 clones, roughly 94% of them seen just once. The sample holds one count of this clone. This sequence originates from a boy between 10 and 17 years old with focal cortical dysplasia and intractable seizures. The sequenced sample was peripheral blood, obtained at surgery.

DNA for the CDR3: TGTGCCAGCAGTCCGGGACTAGCGGGGCGAGACAATGAGCAGTTCTTC. This gives the protein CASSPGLAGRDNEQFF. The chain combines TRBV27 with TRBJ2-1; TRBD2 matches 13 bases. The CDR3 runs 16 residues. J gave up 5 bases and V 5 bases, and 6 bases lay outside the gene matches. Germline CDR1 MNHEY, CDR2 SMNVEV (reference sequence).